This T cell receptor beta chain was recovered during a study of blood T cell repertoires in COVID-19. Study as a whole: Spain, Italy and the United States supplied samples that represented acute and convalescent COVID-19.

This table comes from immunoSEQ multiplex PCR, and its TCRdb copy is limited to in-frame clones, with some not included. The repertoire holds about 230,000 clones, 80% to 90% seen once, with approximately 1.3% in the top ten. The CDR3 contains 15 residues. Germline V lookup: CDR1 LGHNA, CDR2 YNFKEQ. The J segment lost 4 bases and the V segment lost 0 bases, leaving 2 bases of the junction unmatched. The sequence derives from a woman aged 40-49 years who had recovered from COVID-19. The sequencing sample was made of peripheral blood. The V call is TRBV4-2, the J call TRBJ2-3; 9 positions match TRBD2. The CDR3 here is CASSQERTSADTQYF. The CDR3 DNA is TGTGCCAGCAGCCAAGAGAGGACTAGCGCAGATACGCAGTATTTT.